The T cell receptor beta chain under discussion was sequenced for a study of cytomegalovirus exposure and HLA in healthy donors. Study-wide points: Reportedly, a later analysis found an Asian-associated ancestry cluster had fewer N-insertions than the roughly 670-donor mean. Specific recognition of CMV antigens was confirmed in vitro for a few chains (all CMV-associated). High sensitivity and specificity were reportedly achieved when the classifier diagnosed cytomegalovirus status.

Points on this clone: The antigen is not known.

Germline V gene data show CDR1 as DFQATT and CDR2 as SNEGSKA (reference sequence). The CDR3 has 11 residues. The trim removed 5 bases at V and 8 bases at J, leaving 5 bases unmatched. PCR involved 60 Vbeta and 13 Jbeta primers. Using immunoSEQ multiplex PCR, the repertoire was profiled, and TCRdb retains in-frame clones only, with some absent. The table includes about 210,000 clones, 80% to 90% detected once. This clonotype was obtained from a girl aged 2-9 years in good health and CMV-seronegative. V is TRBV20-1 and J is TRBJ1-2; TRBD1 matches 7 bases. Sequencing used PBMCs. CDR3 region: CSALRRGGYTF. For the CDR3, the DNA is TGCAGTGCTCTCCGCAGGGGGGGCTACACCTTC.